This T cell receptor beta chain was found in a study of blood T cell repertoires in COVID-19. V was clipped by 3 bases and J by 2 bases, with 11 bases between them. The CDR3 totals 15 residues. Germline CDR1 and CDR2: MNHEY and SMNVEV (reference sequence). Measured with immunoSEQ multiplex PCR; TCRdb has only the in-frame clones, and not every one. The sample has around 330,000 clones; under 90% are singletons. Sequencing used PBMCs or T cells enriched from blood (not recorded which). The chain joins TRBV27 to TRBJ2-4; TRBD2 is a possible D gene (5 bases). The sequence derives from a man in his sixties who had recovered from COVID-19. The CDR3, as DNA: TGTGCCAGCAGTTTCGAGGGTACGTCCAAAAACATTCAGTACTTC. Protein: CASSFEGTSKNIQYF.